The text below deals with one TCR beta chain. Its antigen remains unidentified. Each CDR3 protein is one row after TCRdb ran MiXCR on the 5' RACE reads. The data contain about 90,000 distinct CDR3 sequences, approximately 30% of them seen just once; the ten biggest clones take up around 59%. This sample was included in a study of CD8 T cells in ankylosing spondylitis. Broader study findings: The clones that were linked to disease were reported to be significantly enriched in matched synovial fluid samples from ankylosing spondylitis patients.

The receptor was isolated from a male donor with ankylosing spondylitis or in good health (not recorded which). The sequenced sample consisted of blood, either unsorted or a sorted T cell fraction (not recorded which).

In nucleotides, the CDR3 is TGTGCCAGCAGTGGAGTTGGGCTGTCCTCCTACGAGCAGTACTTC. Protein: CASSGVGLSSYEQYF. This chain connects TRBV2 to TRBJ2-7, with D hard to call. This CDR3 has 15 residues. Trimming took 4 bases from V and 0 from J, leaving 13 bases between them. In germline, CDR1 is SNHLY, CDR2 FYNNEI.